Below, one T cell receptor beta chain is given with its context. Its antigen is as yet unknown. The record originates from a study of blood T cells in healthy people across ages. Across the study: T cells yielded about one barcoded beta molecule per two cells through template switching.

A second PCR, run for roughly 6 to 11 cycles, used a sample-barcoded 5' primer plus a J-beta primer mix. Each cDNA molecule was tagged by a template-switch adaptor that had 12 random nucleotides. TCRdb redid the calling of the 5' RACE reads with MiXCR, one entry per CDR3 protein. The table records around 1,800,000 distinct CDR3 sequences, 39% of them present only once. Germline V lookup: CDR1 SGHKS, CDR2 YYEKEE (reference sequence). Germline trimming cut 1 base from V and 4 bases from J; bases unmatched to any gene: 8. The CDR3 contains 17 residues. Extractions gave at least 5.5 micrograms of total RNA per sample. Study-level findings and limits: Donors of long life had a larger count of naive CD4+ cells and greater diversity than aged donors.

The clonotype originates from a human donor in good health. The chain recombines TRBV5-5 with TRBJ2-1; 10 bases map to TRBD2. Material: blood. The CDR3: CASSLKFSGGPYNEQFF. CDR3 sequence (DNA): TGTGCCAGCAGCTTGAAGTTTAGCGGGGGGCCATACAATGAGCAGTTCTTC.